Ten or more counts support the clone carrying this T cell receptor (beta chain). What it binds is unknown. This specimen comes from a study of human T cells and chemical hapten exposure. In the study overall: Across samples, TCR yields varied, mostly owing to small differences in pooled library volumes.

The time point: healthy volunteer bleed at 2 weeks. Total RNA was isolated from whole blood that had not been fractionated. Study observations and caveats: TCRs exceeding 1 in 1000 frequency stayed unchanged with DPC sensitization.

V was clipped by 7 bases and J by 7 bases; unmatched bases: 7. The CDR3 loop spans 15 amino acids. Germline-derived CDR1 and CDR2 are LNHDA and SQIVND (reference sequence). Individual cDNA molecules each carried unique molecular identifiers attached by the library. TCRdb reanalysed the RACE reads using MiXCR and keeps one entry per CDR3 protein. The data contain approximately 97,000 distinct CDR3 sequences, about 10% of them seen just once; the ten biggest clones take up roughly 3.1%. This receptor was identified in a female donor in good health. Some clones in this sample may be carry-over from other donors' samples. V usage is TRBV19 and J usage is TRBJ2-2; TRBD1 matches 12 bases. The sequencing sample was made of whole blood. The CDR3 is CASTPGTGGSGELFF. CDR3 in DNA: TGTGCCAGTACCCCAGGGACAGGGGGCAGCGGGGAGCTGTTTTTT.